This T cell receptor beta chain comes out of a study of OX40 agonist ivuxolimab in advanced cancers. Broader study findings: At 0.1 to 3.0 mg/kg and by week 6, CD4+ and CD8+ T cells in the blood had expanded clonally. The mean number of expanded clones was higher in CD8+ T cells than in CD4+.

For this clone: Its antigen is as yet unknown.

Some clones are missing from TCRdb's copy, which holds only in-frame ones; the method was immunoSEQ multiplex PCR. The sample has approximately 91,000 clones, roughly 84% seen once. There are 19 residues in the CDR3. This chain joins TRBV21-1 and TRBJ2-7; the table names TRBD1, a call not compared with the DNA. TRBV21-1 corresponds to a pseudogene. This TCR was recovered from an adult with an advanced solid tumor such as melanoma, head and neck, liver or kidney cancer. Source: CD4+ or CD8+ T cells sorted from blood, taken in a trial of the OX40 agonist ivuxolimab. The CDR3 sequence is CASSKGDRGHPVSSYEQYF. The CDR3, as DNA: TGTGCCAGCAGCAAAGGGGACAGGGGGCACCCCGTCAGCTCCTACGAGCAGTACTTC.